The 11 T cell receptor beta chains presented below share a single source sample, sequenced in a study of blood T cell repertoires in COVID-19. The data were produced by immunoSEQ multiplex PCR, yet TCRdb's version contains in-frame clones alone and is incomplete. The sample lists 300,000 to 400,000 clones; 91% were seen once. Sequencing was done on a sample of peripheral blood. Every receptor here comes from a woman aged 18 to 35 who had recovered from COVID-19.

This clone showed up just a few times. The genes are TRBV15 and TRBJ2-6, with TRBD1 matching over 8 bases. V was pared by 3 bases and J by 1 base, with 5 bases of the junction left unmatched. CDR1 LNHNV and CDR2 YYDKDF come from the germline V gene (reference sequence). The CDR3 has 17 amino acids. CDR3 in DNA: TGTGCCACCAGCAGGGCCGACAGGGGATCTGGGGCCAACGTCCTGACTTTC. Its translation is CATSRADRGSGANVLTF.

CDR3 sequence (DNA): TGTGCCAGCAGCTTAAGTCCTAGCGGGAGGTCGGGTGAGCAGTTCTTC. This sequence encodes CASSLSPSGRSGEQFF. The rearrangement joins TRBV7-2 to TRBJ2-1; 11 bases match TRBD2. The germline gives CDR1 SGHTA, CDR2 FQGNSA. Trimming took 2 bases from V and 9 from J; bases not matched to a gene: 9. The CDR3 length is 16 residues. Together with reference TRBV7-2 and TRBJ2-1, the CDR3 gives the full variable domain: GAGVSQSPSNKVTEKGKDVELRCDPISGHTALYWYRQSLGQGLEFLIYFQGNSAPDKSGLPSDRFSAERTGGSVSTLTIQRTQQEDSAVYLCASSLSPSGRSGEQFFGPGTRLTVL.

The chain employs TRBV2 and TRBJ1-3; no firm D call. This CDR3 contains 12 residues. Germline CDR1 SNHLY, CDR2 FYNNEI. V dropped 6 bases and J dropped 0 bases, with 3 bases sitting between them. CDR3 DNA sequence: TGTGCCAGCAGCCTCTCTGGAAACACCATATATTTT. This gives the protein CASSLSGNTIYF.

The J gene is TRBJ2-1, the V gene TRBV6-6; D may be TRBD2 (5 bases). With 6 bases removed from V and 12 bases from J, the gap between germline ends came to 12 bases. The CDR3 is made up of 11 amino acids. Germline V gives CDR1 MNHNY, CDR2 SVGAGI (reference sequence). The CDR3 sequence: CASSPGGGQFF. DNA for the CDR3: TGTGCCAGCAGCCCCGGAGGTGGGCAGTTCTTC.

The chain is built from TRBV5-4 and TRBJ2-1; perhaps TRBD2 as D (6 bases). CDR1 SGHNT and CDR2 YYREEE come from the germline V gene (reference sequence). The CDR3 length is 14 residues. V shed 0 bases and J shed 6 bases, with 10 bases lying between them. CDR3 bases: TGTGCCAGCAGCTTGGTGGCGGGGCGCAATGAGCAGTTCTTC. Translating it yields CASSLVAGRNEQFF.

The genes are TRBV7-2 and TRBJ2-3; TRBD2 matches at 7 bases. From germline, CDR1 is SGHTA and CDR2 FQGNSA. CDR3 length: 15 amino acids. Trimming at V came to 3 bases and at J to 4 bases, leaving 7 bases not matched to a gene. The CDR3, as DNA: TGTGCCAGCAGCTTTGCGGGAGAACGCGCAGATACGCAGTATTTT. Amino acids: CASSFAGERADTQYF. The variable domain in full, completed from reference TRBV7-2 and TRBJ2-3, reads GAGVSQSPSNKVTEKGKDVELRCDPISGHTALYWYRQSLGQGLEFLIYFQGNSAPDKSGLPSDRFSAERTGGSVSTLTIQRTQQEDSAVYLCASSFAGERADTQYFGPGTRLTVL.

The chain links TRBV7-2 to TRBJ2-1; weak D call: TRBD1 (8 bases). Germline V CDR1 and CDR2: SGHTA, FQGNSA. The CDR3 has 15 amino acids. V dropped 6 bases and J dropped 6 bases, with 18 bases sitting between them. CDR3 amino acids: CASSNRTGRGNEQFF. Written as DNA, the CDR3 is TGTGCCAGCAGTAACAGGACAGGGAGGGGCAATGAGCAGTTCTTC.

V is TRBV2 and J is TRBJ2-7, with TRBD2 identical over 7 bases. In germline, CDR1 is SNHLY, CDR2 FYNNEI. The CDR3 has 12 residues. In nucleotides, the CDR3 is TGTGCCAGCAGTGAAGCGCGGGGAGGGTTGGACGTC. It is translated as CASSEARGGLDV.

The chain couples TRBV7-6 to TRBJ2-3; TRBD2 is a possible D gene (6 bases). The germline V gene has CDR1 SGHVS and CDR2 FNYEAQ. The length of the CDR3 is 16 residues. V lost 5 bases, J lost 2 bases, and 17 bases lay in between. In nucleotides, the CDR3 is TGTGCCAGCAGCCGAGCCGCTAGCGAGCCCACAGATACGCAGTATTTT. Its protein product is CASSRAASEPTDTQYF.

This clone has just one count. Written as DNA, the CDR3 is TGTGCCAGCAGCTTAGTCGCCATTTACTCCGGGACTAGCGGGGCCGGTGAGCAGTTCTTC. Encoded protein: CASSLVAIYSGTSGAGEQFF. This chain connects TRBV7-6 to TRBJ2-1; 13 bases line up with TRBD2. The CDR3 has 20 amino acids. CDR1 SGHVS and CDR2 FNYEAQ come from the germline V gene. V lost 1 base and J lost 9; bases outside the gene matches: 18.

J is TRBJ1-2 and V is TRBV29-1, with 9 bases lining up with TRBD1. Germline V lookup: CDR1 SQVTM, CDR2 ANQGSEA. There are 14 residues in the CDR3. V lost 6 bases and J lost 2; bases outside the gene matches: 7. CDR3 loop: CSVTTGGRNYGYTF. CDR3 bases: TGCAGCGTCACCACAGGGGGCCGGAACTATGGCTACACCTTC.